The 5 T cell receptor beta chains below all came from one sample that was sequenced in a study of T cell changes during pregnancy in multiple sclerosis. Assay: immunoSEQ multiplex PCR; the TCRdb copy retains only in-frame clones and omits some. Of over 40,000 clones detected, about 88% appear once; the ten largest clones hold under 1.5%. The specimen was CD4+ T cells from peripheral blood mononuclear cells, collected in the second trimester of pregnancy. The receptors derive from a female donor with multiple sclerosis, enrolled in a pregnancy study.

This rearrangement joins TRBV28 to TRBJ2-1, with D hard to call. The ends were cut back, 3 bases at V and 5 bases at J, with 17 bases in the middle. Germline-derived CDR1 and CDR2 are MDHEN and SYDVKM. This CDR3 comprises 16 residues. This CDR3 reads CASSFGGVAPNNEQFF. The CDR3 nucleotides are TGTGCCAGCAGTTTCGGCGGCGTTGCCCCCAACAATGAGCAGTTCTTC.

The CDR3 reads CASRGLAGEDEQYF. The CDR3 nucleotides read TGTGCCAGCAGGGGTTTAGCGGGAGAGGACGAGCAGTACTTC. The genes are TRBV6-6 and TRBJ2-7, with 9 bases fitting TRBD2. Germline assignment: CDR1 MNHNY and CDR2 SVGAGI (reference sequence). This CDR3 region has 14 residues. Trimming cost V 6 bases and J 5 bases; bases outside gene matches: 8.

V gene TRBV28 combines with J gene TRBJ2-7; D is perhaps TRBD2 (6 bases). The CDR3 is 13 residues long. CDR1 and CDR2 (germline): MDHEN, SYDVKM. V dropped 2 bases and J dropped 6 bases, with 11 bases sitting between them. Here the CDR3 reads CASSLLAPPEQYF. The CDR3 DNA reads as TGTGCCAGCAGTTTACTAGCGCCACCCGAGCAGTACTTC.

V usage is TRBV7-9 and J usage is TRBJ2-7; D possibly corresponds to TRBD1 (6 bases). The length of the CDR3 is 12 residues. Trimming pared 5 bases from V and 3 bases from J, leaving 8 bases between. The V gene's germline CDR1 is SEHNR and CDR2 FQNEAQ (reference sequence). The CDR3: CASSRQVYEQYF. CDR3 DNA sequence: TGTGCCAGCAGCCGACAGGTCTACGAGCAGTACTTC.

The rearrangement uses TRBV27 and TRBJ2-7; 12 bases line up with TRBD2. Germline lookup yields CDR1 MNHEY and CDR2 SMNVEV (reference sequence). The J segment lost 2 bases and the V segment lost 5 bases, leaving 7 bases of the junction unmatched. The CDR3 contains 16 residues. The CDR3 region has the DNA TGTGCCAGCAGTCCCGCGCGACTAGCGGGAGCCTACGAGCAGTACTTC. This encodes CASSPARLAGAYEQYF.